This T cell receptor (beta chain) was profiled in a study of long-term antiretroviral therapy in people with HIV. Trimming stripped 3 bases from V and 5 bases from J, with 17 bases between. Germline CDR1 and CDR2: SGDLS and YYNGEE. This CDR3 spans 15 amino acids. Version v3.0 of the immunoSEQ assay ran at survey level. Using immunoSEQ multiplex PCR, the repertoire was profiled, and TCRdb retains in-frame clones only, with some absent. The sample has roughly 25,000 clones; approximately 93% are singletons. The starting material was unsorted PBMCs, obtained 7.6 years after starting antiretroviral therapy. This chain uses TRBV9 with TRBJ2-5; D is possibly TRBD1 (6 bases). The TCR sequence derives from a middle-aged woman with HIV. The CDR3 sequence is CASSDGGHMVETQYF. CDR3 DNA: TGTGCCAGCAGCGATGGGGGACATATGGTCGAGACCCAGTACTTC.